This note documents a single TCR beta chain sequence. This entry comes from a study of blood T cell repertoires in COVID-19. Study-level background: PBMCs, B-cell-depleted T cells, or T cells were the source of the cDNA or gDNA that made up the material.

Participant-given clinical history determined each cohort assignment. Recovered status applied to Cohort 3 donors who had two consecutive negative PCRs. It also applied to those with clearance or with symptom resolution. The germline V gene encodes CDR1 KGHDR and CDR2 SFDVKD. J lost 7 bases, V lost 1 base, and 19 bases had no gene match. The CDR3 loop spans 21 amino acids. Per the original methods: Reference gene primer amplification yielded estimated nucleated cell counts. The data were produced by immunoSEQ multiplex PCR, yet TCRdb's version contains in-frame clones alone and is incomplete. V and J calls and clone size are those listed in that table; D and trimming were worked out from the DNA. The sample contains roughly 520,000 clones, roughly 88% of which appear only once.

Input material: PBMCs or T cells enriched from blood (not recorded which). The TCR sequence derives from a woman between 35 and 50 years old who had recovered from COVID-19. The genes are TRBV24-1 and TRBJ2-1; TRBD1 agrees at 12 bases. The CDR3 protein is CATSDFSASIGGQGARNEQFF. The CDR3 DNA sequence: TGTGCCACCAGTGATTTTAGTGCTTCGATCGGGGGACAGGGGGCAAGGAATGAGCAGTTCTTC.